This T cell receptor (beta chain) was identified during a study of siplizumab effects on memory and regulatory T cells. Assay: immunoSEQ multiplex PCR; the TCRdb copy retains only in-frame clones and omits some. In the table there are over 80,000 clones, over 90% of which are singletons. This CDR3 comprises 14 residues. Trimming stripped 5 bases from V and 12 bases from J, with 19 bases between. CDR1 is MGHRA, CDR2 YSYEKL, per germline. The sequenced sample consisted of non-Treg CD4+ T cells sorted from blood. The chain links TRBV4-1 to TRBJ1-4, with a weak D call TRBD1 (5 bases). The receptor was isolated from a human donor in good health. The CDR3 sequence is CASSSSWNRFELFF. The CDR3 nucleotides are TGCGCCAGCAGCTCTAGCTGGAACAGGTTTGAACTGTTTTTT.